This T cell receptor beta chain stems from a study of CD8 T cells in Susac syndrome. Study-wide results and limits: That the number of individuals in its TCR sequencing and HLA analysis was relatively small was acknowledged by the study.

TCR beta sequences were obtained from blood CD8+ and CD4+ T cells. The TEMRA cells underwent FACS enrichment, while the CD8+ and CD4+ T cells underwent negative isolation. RNA was extracted with the RNeasy kit, and a quantity of about 0.45 to 1 ug was reverse transcribed using random hexamers. TCR beta CDR3 was amplified by immunoSEQ multiplex PCR. This amplification extended across 54 Vbeta and 13 Jbeta segments. Via MiXCR, TCRdb re-called the immunoSEQ multiplex PCR reads, giving one row per CDR3 protein. The sample consists of 150,000 to 200,000 distinct CDR3 sequences, nearly 97% of them appearing once. Regarding this clonotype: Its target is not known.

The sequence was collected from a human donor with multiple sclerosis. Sequencing input: CD4+ T cells from PBMCs.

Written as DNA, the CDR3 is TGCAGTGCTAGAGATCAAATCGCCCGGACCCGACAGGGATCGCAAGAGACCCAGTACTTC. Its translation: CSARDQIARTRQGSQETQYF. This chain joins TRBV20-1 and TRBJ2-5; 7 positions match TRBD1. Per the germline V gene, CDR1 is DFQATT and CDR2 is SNEGSKA (reference sequence). The CDR3 contains 20 residues. Unmatched junction bases numbered 21, after V lost 0 bases and J lost 2 bases.